What follows are 31 T cell receptor beta chains derived from one specimen sequenced in a study of cytotoxic CD8 clonotypes in ibrutinib-treated CLL. Repertoires were generated with immunoSEQ multiplex PCR, while TCRdb's copy carries only in-frame clones and drops some. The top ten hold 45% to 60% of the sample, which has about 25,000 clones, roughly 69% seen once. Sequencing used PBMCs, obtained at disease progression, from a patient treated with ibrutinib. The source of these receptors is a human donor with chronic lymphocytic leukemia.

The chain recombines TRBV6-6 with TRBJ2-7; no firm D call. The length of the CDR3 is 14 residues. Germline V CDR1 and CDR2: MNHNY, SVGAGI (reference sequence). V was shortened by 0 bases and J by 6 bases, with 12 bases between the two germline ends. CDR3 region: CASSYSMDALEQYF. The CDR3 DNA reads as TGTGCCAGCAGTTACTCGATGGACGCCCTCGAGCAGTACTTC.

The V and J genes are TRBV19 and TRBJ2-1; TRBD2 is a possible D gene (6 bases). This CDR3 spans 15 amino acids. The V gene lost 7 bases and the J gene lost 2 bases, with 15 bases spanning the gap. CDR1 LNHDA and CDR2 SQIVND come from the germline V gene (reference sequence). The CDR3 coding sequence is TGTGCCAGTACCCTTAACGGGGGAACCTACAATGAGCAGTTCTTC. Protein product: CASTLNGGTYNEQFF.

The chain combines TRBV18 with TRBJ1-5, with D possibly being TRBD1 (5 bases). The CDR3 sequence is 21 residues long. Deletions cut 3 bases from V and 0 bases from J, with 27 bases between. The germline V gene has CDR1 KGHSH and CDR2 LQKENI. The CDR3 is CASSPRGIVAGPTYSNQPQHF. The DNA for the CDR3 is TGTGCCAGCTCACCTCGGGGGATAGTCGCAGGGCCCACATATAGCAATCAGCCCCAGCATTTT.

The chain combines TRBV29-1 with TRBJ1-1; TRBD1 might be the D (5 bases). This CDR3 contains 13 residues. Germline lookup yields CDR1 SQVTM and CDR2 ANQGSEA. Trimming shortened V by 8 bases and J by 3 bases, and 16 bases separated the two germline ends. CDR3 amino acids: CSSSGTGYTEAFF. The CDR3 nucleotides are TGCAGCTCCTCTGGGACCGGGTACACTGAAGCTTTCTTT.

The chain employs TRBV30 and TRBJ2-2; D is tentatively TRBD1 or TRBD2 (6 bases each). Germline V gives CDR1 GTSNPN, CDR2 SVGIG (reference sequence). Deletions cut 8 bases from V and 4 bases from J, with 20 bases between. This CDR3 is 15 amino acids long. This CDR3 reads CAQMTGADITGELFF. CDR3 sequence (DNA): TGTGCCCAAATGACGGGGGCGGATATCACCGGGGAGCTGTTTTTT.

The chain recombines TRBV30 with TRBJ2-3; tentative D call: TRBD2 (6 bases). With 5 bases removed from V and 5 bases from J, the gap between germline ends came to 14 bases. From germline, CDR1 is GTSNPN and CDR2 SVGIG (reference sequence). The CDR3 has 13 amino acids. CDR3 sequence: CAWRGGVVDTQYF. The CDR3 bases are TGTGCCTGGCGTGGCGGGGTAGTAGATACGCAGTATTTT.

The chain uses TRBV7-8 and TRBJ1-2; D may be TRBD1 (5 bases). This CDR3 contains 14 residues. Trimming stripped 1 base from V and 6 bases from J, with 12 bases between. CDR1 and CDR2 (germline): SGHVS, FQNEAQ. CDR3 in DNA: TGTGCCAGCAGCTTAGACTCGGACATAAATGGCTACACCTTC. Encoded protein: CASSLDSDINGYTF. Full variable domain (outside the CDR3, taken from reference TRBV7-8 and TRBJ1-2): GAGVSQSPRYKVAKRGQDVALRCDPISGHVSLFWYQQALGQGPEFLTYFQNEAQLDKSGLPSDRFFAERPEGSVSTLKIQRTQQEDSAVYLCASSLDSDINGYTFGSGTRLTVV.

The chain joins TRBV4-1 to TRBJ2-1; tentatively, D is TRBD2 (5 bases). V shed 1 base and J shed 4 bases, with 17 bases lying between them. In germline, CDR1 is MGHRA, CDR2 YSYEKL. The CDR3 covers 17 residues. As DNA, the CDR3 is TGCGCCAGCAGCCAAGCCCAGAGGGATACTTATTACAATGAGCAGTTCTTC. Encoded protein: CASSQAQRDTYYNEQFF.

The chain links TRBV6-5 to TRBJ1-2; weak D call: TRBD1 (6 bases). CDR1 and CDR2 (germline): MNHEY, SVGAGI. CDR3 length: 12 amino acids. V was cut by 6 bases and J by 7 bases, with 12 bases left in between. CDR3 in DNA: TGTGCCAGCAGACAGGGTTGGGGTGGCTACACCTTC. It is translated as CASRQGWGGYTF.

V and J are TRBV7-7 and TRBJ2-1; TRBD2 might be the D (5 bases). V dropped 2 bases and J dropped 6 bases, with 8 bases sitting between them. CDR1 and CDR2 from the germline V gene are SSHAT and FNYEAQ (reference sequence). CDR3 length: 13 residues. Written as DNA, the CDR3 is TGTGCCAGCAGCTTAAATCGGGGCAATGAGCAGTTCTTC. Translating gives CASSLNRGNEQFF.

This clone appeared once. The V gene is TRBV7-7, the J gene TRBJ2-2; possibly TRBD2 for D (6 bases). Germline CDR1 SSHAT, CDR2 FNYEAQ (reference sequence). The CDR3 contains 15 residues. Trimming took off 5 bases at V and 4 bases at J, with 14 bases between the two ends. CDR3 residues: CASSPGLGPTGELFF. CDR3 nucleotides: TGTGCCAGCAGCCCGGGACTGGGCCCCACCGGGGAGCTGTTTTTT.

The chain employs TRBV9 and TRBJ2-1, with 9 bases that match TRBD2. CDR3 length: 16 amino acids. V dropped 0 bases and J dropped 1; count of bases not matched to a gene: 2. The V gene's germline CDR1 is SGDLS and CDR2 YYNGEE. CDR3 in DNA: TGTGCCAGCAGCGTAGAGGCGGGGGGGTCCTACAATGAGCAGTTCTTC. It encodes CASSVEAGGSYNEQFF.

V and J are TRBV4-1 and TRBJ2-1, with TRBD2 matching 7 bases. Germline V CDR1 and CDR2: MGHRA, YSYEKL. This CDR3 is built from 13 residues. V was clipped by 4 bases and J by 9 bases; unmatched bases: 6. The CDR3: CASSPRLAPEQFF. CDR3 in DNA: TGCGCCAGCAGCCCCCGACTAGCTCCTGAGCAGTTCTTC.

The rearrangement links TRBV7-9 to TRBJ2-3; D is unresolved. V dropped 5 bases and J dropped 8 bases, with 11 bases sitting between them. From germline, CDR1 is SEHNR and CDR2 FQNEAQ (reference sequence). The length of the CDR3 is 12 residues. In DNA, the CDR3 is TGTGCCAGCAGCGCAGGACCAGGTACGCAGTATTTT. Translated, it gives CASSAGPGTQYF. Full variable domain (outside the CDR3, taken from reference TRBV7-9 and TRBJ2-3): DTGVSQNPRHKITKRGQNVTFRCDPISEHNRLYWYRQTLGQGPEFLTYFQNEAQLEKSRLLSDRFSAERPKGSFSTLEIQRTEQGDSAMYLCASSAGPGTQYFGPGTRLTVL.

The chain combines TRBV29-1 with TRBJ2-2; D is unresolved. This CDR3 contains 15 residues. Trimming cost V 5 bases and J 0 bases, with 13 bases left between them. Germline CDR1 and CDR2: SQVTM and ANQGSEA. The CDR3: CSVTPAFANTGELFF. As DNA, the CDR3 is TGCAGCGTTACCCCGGCGTTCGCGAACACCGGGGAGCTGTTTTTT.

This sequence joins TRBV5-4 and TRBJ1-2; TRBD1 is a possible D gene (5 bases). The germline V gene has CDR1 SGHNT and CDR2 YYREEE (reference sequence). The CDR3 covers 15 residues. V was cut by 0 bases and J by 5 bases, with 14 bases left in between. In DNA, the CDR3 is TGTGCCAGCAGCTTGGTTCAGGGACCTAGATATGGCTACACCTTC. It specifies CASSLVQGPRYGYTF. The full variable domain, rest sourced from reference TRBV5-4 and TRBJ1-2, is ETGVTQSPTHLIKTRGQQVTLRCSSQSGHNTVSWYQQALGQGPQFIFQYYREEENGRGNFPPRFSGLQFPNYSSELNVNALELDDSALYLCASSLVQGPRYGYTFGSGTRLTVV.

The CDR3 nucleotides are TGCAGTGCAAGGACAGTCAATGAGCAGTTCTTC. Its translation: CSARTVNEQFF. The chain joins TRBV20-1 to TRBJ2-1; D perhaps matches TRBD1 (6 bases). Germline V gene data show CDR1 as DFQATT and CDR2 as SNEGSKA (reference sequence). This CDR3 has 11 amino acids. Trimming left V 6 bases short and J 6 bases short, with 9 bases between.

The chain uses TRBV19 and TRBJ1-5; the D gene is possibly TRBD1 (5 bases). This CDR3 has 15 amino acids. Trimming left V 8 bases short and J 1 base short, with 15 bases between. Germline lookup yields CDR1 LNHDA and CDR2 SQIVND (reference sequence). The CDR3 spells CASREGHYSNQPQHF. The DNA for the CDR3 is TGTGCCAGTCGGGAGGGGCATTACAGCAATCAGCCCCAGCATTTT.

The chain couples TRBV7-3 to TRBJ2-7, with no clear D. Germline V lookup: CDR1 SGHTA, CDR2 FQGTGA. The CDR3 consists of 13 residues. V was clipped by 2 bases and J by 3 bases, with 8 bases between them. The CDR3 reads CASSLGPSYEQYF. In DNA form, the CDR3 reads TGTGCCAGCAGCTTAGGTCCCAGCTACGAGCAGTACTTC.

The V and J genes are TRBV4-2 and TRBJ1-1, with TRBD1 as a possible D gene (6 bases). V lost 3 bases, J lost 0 bases, and 14 bases lay in between. Germline V gene data show CDR1 as LGHNA and CDR2 as YNFKEQ. The CDR3 has 16 amino acids. For the CDR3, the DNA is TGTGCCAGCAGCCATGAGACAGGCCTCATGAACACTGAAGCTTTCTTT. Translated: CASSHETGLMNTEAFF.

This clone was seen once. V usage is TRBV2 and J usage is TRBJ2-5; 7 bases line up with TRBD2. CDR1 is SNHLY and CDR2 is FYNNEI in the germline V gene. V dropped 8 bases and J dropped 5; count of bases not matched to a gene: 5. CDR3 size: 12 residues. The CDR3 DNA reads as TGTGCCAGCGGGGGGGTAGGGGAGACCCAGTACTTC. It encodes CASGGVGETQYF. The full variable domain, in which reference TRBV2 and TRBJ2-5 provide the parts outside the CDR3, is EPEVTQTPSHQVTQMGQEVILRCVPISNHLYFYWYRQILGQKVEFLVSFYNNEISEKSEIFDDQFSVERPDGSNFTLKIRSTKLEDSAMYFCASGGVGETQYFGPGTRLLVL.

The chain employs TRBV18 and TRBJ2-1; 11 positions agree with TRBD2. Germline values: CDR1 KGHSH, CDR2 LQKENI. This CDR3 is built from 15 residues. Losses at the gene ends were 3 bases for V and 7 bases for J; bases not matched to a gene: 5. CDR3 DNA: TGTGCCAGCTCACCGTTAGCGGGGGGGCGGAATGAGCAGTTCTTC. Translation gives CASSPLAGGRNEQFF.

The chain has TRBV9 and TRBJ2-3; 13 positions match TRBD2. The V gene's germline CDR1 is SGDLS and CDR2 YYNGEE. This CDR3 has 16 residues. Unmatched junction bases numbered 2, after V lost 4 bases and J lost 0 bases. For the CDR3, the DNA is TGTGCCAGCAGCCCGGGACTAGCGGGGAGCACAGATACGCAGTATTTT. Its translation: CASSPGLAGSTDTQYF.

V usage is TRBV4-1 and J usage is TRBJ1-1; D is uncertain. This CDR3 region has 15 residues. Per the germline V gene, CDR1 is MGHRA and CDR2 is YSYEKL. Trimming took 1 base from V and 1 from J, leaving 10 bases between them. The CDR3 reads CASSQVLTPNTEAFF. The CDR3 nucleotides are TGCGCCAGCAGCCAAGTACTGACACCGAACACTGAAGCTTTCTTT.

This clone has more than one count but fewer than ten. This chain connects TRBV29-1 to TRBJ1-2; TRBD1 agrees at 7 bases. Losses at the gene ends were 6 bases for V and 1 base for J; bases not matched to a gene: 2. Germline CDR1 and CDR2: SQVTM and ANQGSEA. The CDR3 runs to 12 residues. CDR3 sequence: CSVAGGNYGYTF. CDR3 in DNA: TGCAGCGTAGCAGGGGGTAACTATGGCTACACCTTC. Full variable domain (rest looked up from reference TRBV29-1 and TRBJ1-2): SAVISQKPSRDICQRGTSLTIQCQVDSQVTMMFWYRQQPGQSLTLIATANQGSEATYESGFVIDKFPISRPNLTFSTLTVSNMSPEDSSIYLCSVAGGNYGYTFGSGTRLTVV.

The chain uses TRBV6-5 and TRBJ2-3; TRBD1 matches at 8 bases. The CDR3 covers 12 residues. In germline, CDR1 is MNHEY, CDR2 SVGAGI. V gave up 6 bases and J gave up 6 bases; unmatched junction bases: 2. The CDR3 DNA reads TGTGCCAGCAGCCGACAGGGGGATACGCAGTATTTT. Amino acids: CASSRQGDTQYF.

This clone has only a few counts. The chain has TRBV29-1 and TRBJ1-4, with 7 bases lining up with TRBD1. The CDR3 has 12 residues. Germline V gives CDR1 SQVTM, CDR2 ANQGSEA. V gave up 5 bases and J gave up 6 bases; unmatched junction bases: 3. The chain's CDR3 is CSVQQGYEKLFF. CDR3 in DNA: TGCAGCGTTCAACAGGGGTATGAAAAACTGTTTTTT.

This chain joins TRBV7-2 and TRBJ1-1, with a possible D match to TRBD1 (6 bases). There are 16 residues in the CDR3. Germline CDR1 is SGHTA and CDR2 is FQGNSA. Trimming pared 5 bases from V and 1 base from J, leaving 17 bases between. The CDR3 coding sequence is TGTGCCAGCAGCCCCCTGGGGGGGGCCGCGAACACTGAAGCTTTCTTT. Translated, it gives CASSPLGGAANTEAFF. The complete variable domain, with remaining parts taken from reference TRBV7-2 and TRBJ1-1, reads GAGVSQSPSNKVTEKGKDVELRCDPISGHTALYWYRQSLGQGLEFLIYFQGNSAPDKSGLPSDRFSAERTGGSVSTLTIQRTQQEDSAVYLCASSPLGGAANTEAFFGQGTRLTVV.

This sequence joins TRBV12-5 and TRBJ2-7, with D possibly matching TRBD1 (5 bases). The germline V gene has CDR1 LGHNT and CDR2 FRNRAP. V was cut by 0 bases and J by 4 bases, with 13 bases left in between. The CDR3 is 15 residues long. In nucleotides, the CDR3 is TGTGCTAGTGGTTTGGTTCCGACAGATTCGTACGAGCAGTACTTC. Encoded protein: CASGLVPTDSYEQYF.

The CDR3 DNA follows: TGTGCCAGCAGCGTCGCAACAGGGCCCCACACTGAAGCTTTCTTT. Translating it yields CASSVATGPHTEAFF. The chain employs TRBV9 and TRBJ1-1; perhaps TRBD1 as D (6 bases). The CDR3 totals 15 residues. Trimming stripped 2 bases from V and 3 bases from J, with 14 bases between. CDR1 SGDLS and CDR2 YYNGEE come from the germline V gene.

The V call is TRBV25-1, the J call TRBJ2-3; D is perhaps TRBD2 (6 bases). This CDR3 has 15 amino acids. CDR1 and CDR2 from the germline V gene are MGHDK and SYGVNS. The V end lost 3 bases, the J end lost 5 bases, and 15 bases lay between the germline ends. As DNA, the CDR3 is TGTGCCAGCAGTGACATCTTGCGGGGAGTAGATACGCAGTATTTT. Its translation is CASSDILRGVDTQYF. The full variable domain, rest sourced from reference TRBV25-1 and TRBJ2-3, is EADIYQTPRYLVIGTGKKITLECSQTMGHDKMYWYQQDPGMELHLIHYSYGVNSTEKGDLSSESTVSRIRTEHFPLTLESARPSHTSQYLCASSDILRGVDTQYFGPGTRLTVL.